Sequencing of this TCR beta chain was carried out in a study of blood T cell repertoires in COVID-19. Study at large: The United States, Italy and Spain provided the acute and convalescent COVID-19 samples. Nucleic acid was either cDNA or gDNA, and it came from T cells, B-cell-depleted T cells, or PBMCs.

Original data processing: Reference gene primer amplification yielded estimated nucleated cell counts. TCRdb keeps only in-frame clones here, not all; method: immunoSEQ multiplex PCR. The V and J calls and clone size are taken from that table; D and trimming were inferred from the DNA. The table has 70,000 to 100,000 clones, 88% seen once. This clone was picked up a small number of times. The CDR3 spans 13 residues. Losses at the gene ends were 2 bases for V and 9 bases for J; bases not matched to a gene: 3. Looked up from germline, CDR1 is MGHRA and CDR2 is YSYEKL. This sequence was found in a woman of 80 years or more with active COVID-19. This chain joins TRBV4-1 and TRBJ1-5; 8 bases are shared with TRBD1. Material: peripheral blood. CDR3 in DNA: TGCGCCAGCAGCCAACAGGGGGCTACGCCCCAGCATTTT. Translated: CASSQQGATPQHF.